This T cell receptor (beta chain) was retrieved from a study of blood T cell repertoires in COVID-19. Study as a whole: Acute-phase and convalescent COVID-19 samples originated in the United States, Italy and Spain. Sources were T cells, B-cell-depleted T cells, or PBMCs; the material itself was cDNA or gDNA.

Original handling: Scientists estimated how many nucleated cells there were by amplifying reference gene primers. The data were produced by immunoSEQ multiplex PCR, yet TCRdb's version contains in-frame clones alone and is incomplete. That table gives V, J and clone size, and the DNA gave D and trimming. The sample yields 50,000 to 75,000 clones, around 77% seen once. The CDR3 is 13 residues long. Per germline, CDR1 MNHEY and CDR2 SVGAGI. The V gene lost 4 bases and the J gene lost 2 bases, with 8 bases spanning the gap. This clonotype was obtained from a man aged 80 or over with active or convalescent COVID-19. The sequenced material came from peripheral blood. V is TRBV6-5 and J is TRBJ1-2; D may be TRBD1 (5 bases). CDR3 loop: CASSSQGNYGYTF. The DNA of the CDR3 is TGTGCCAGCAGTTCTCAGGGCAACTATGGCTACACCTTC.